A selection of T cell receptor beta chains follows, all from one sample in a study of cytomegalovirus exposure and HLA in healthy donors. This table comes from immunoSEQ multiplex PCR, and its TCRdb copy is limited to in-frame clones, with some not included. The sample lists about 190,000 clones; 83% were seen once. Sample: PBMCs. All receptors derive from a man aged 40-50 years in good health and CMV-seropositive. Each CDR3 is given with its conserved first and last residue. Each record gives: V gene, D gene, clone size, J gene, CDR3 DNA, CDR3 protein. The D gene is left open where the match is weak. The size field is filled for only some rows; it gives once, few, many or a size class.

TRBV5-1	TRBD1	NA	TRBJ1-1	TGCGCCAGCAGCCCTGCGGACAGGGGAGGGGAATCTTTCTTT	CASSPADRGGESFF
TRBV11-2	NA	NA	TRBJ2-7	TGTGCCAGCAGCGACTACCGGAAAACGTACTTC	CASSDYRKTYF
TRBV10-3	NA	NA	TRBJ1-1	TGTGCCATCAGCTCGACAGAAATGAACACTGAAGCTTTCTTT	CAISSTEMNTEAFF
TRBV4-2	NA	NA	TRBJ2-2	TGTGCCAGCAGCCAAGCTATAGGGGGTGGCACCGGGGAGCTGTTTTTT	CASSQAIGGGTGELFF
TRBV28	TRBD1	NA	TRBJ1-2	TGTGCCAGCAGCCAGGACAGGGCCCGTGGCTACACCTTC	CASSQDRARGYTF
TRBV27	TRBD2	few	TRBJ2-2	TGTGCCAGCAGTTTAAAGCGGGAGAGCCCCACCGGGGAGCTGTTTTTT	CASSLKRESPTGELFF
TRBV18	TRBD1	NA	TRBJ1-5	TGTGCCAGCTCCCCTACAGGGGCAGGACGAGGGGGCCATCAGCCCCAGCATTTT	CASSPTGAGRGGHQPQHF
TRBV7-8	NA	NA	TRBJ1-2	TGTGCCAGCAGCTGGCAGGGAACTAACTATGGCTACACCTTC	CASSWQGTNYGYTF
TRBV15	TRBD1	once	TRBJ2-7	TGTGCCACCAGCAAACAACCGGGACAGGGGCACTACGAGCAGTACTTC	CATSKQPGQGHYEQYF
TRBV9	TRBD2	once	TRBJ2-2	TGTGCCAGCAGCTCTGGGGGGGGGAACACCGGGGAGCTGTTTTTT	CASSSGGGNTGELFF
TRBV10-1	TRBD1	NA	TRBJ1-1	TGCGCCAGCAGCCTGGGACAGGGCGGCACTGAAGCTTTCTTT	CASSLGQGGTEAFF
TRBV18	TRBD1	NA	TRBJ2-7	TGTGCCAGCTCACCGACCCCGGGACAGGTAACCTACGAGCAGTACTTC	CASSPTPGQVTYEQYF
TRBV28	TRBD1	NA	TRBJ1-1	TGTGCCAGCAGCCTGAGACGTATTCCGGGACAGGGATGGAGGAACACTGAAGCTTTCTTT	CASSLRRIPGQGWRNTEAFF
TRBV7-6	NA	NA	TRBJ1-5	TGTGCCAGCAGCTACGGTACCGATAGCAATCAGCCCCAGCATTTT	CASSYGTDSNQPQHF
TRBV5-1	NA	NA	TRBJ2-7	TGCGCCAGCAGCAGAGAAGCGAGCGCCTACGAGCAGTACTTC	CASSREASAYEQYF
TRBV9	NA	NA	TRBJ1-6	TGTGCCAGCAGCTCCGGGGGGCGCGGAAATAATTCACCCCTCCACTTT	CASSSGGRGNNSPLHF
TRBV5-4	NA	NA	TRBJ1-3	TGTGCCAGCAGATCGAGGGACTCTGGAAACACCATATATTTT	CASRSRDSGNTIYF
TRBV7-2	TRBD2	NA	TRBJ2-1	TGTGCCAGCACCAAAAGATCAGCGGGAGGGCCGTTTGAGCAGTTCTTC	CASTKRSAGGPFEQFF
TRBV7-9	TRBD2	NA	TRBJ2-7	TGTTCCAGCAGCCAATCTAGCGGGCCGAGCTCCTACGAGCAGTACTTC	CSSSQSSGPSSYEQYF
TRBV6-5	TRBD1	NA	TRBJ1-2	TGTGCCAGCAGGGGACAGGGGGCTAGGTATGGCTACACCTTC	CASRGQGARYGYTF
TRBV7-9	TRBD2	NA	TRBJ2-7	TGTGCCAGCAGCCAAGCGGGGGTCCTATACGAGCAGTACTTC	CASSQAGVLYEQYF
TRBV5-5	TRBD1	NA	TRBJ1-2	TGTGCCAGCAGCTCGATGGGACAGGGTGACGGCTACACCTTC	CASSSMGQGDGYTF
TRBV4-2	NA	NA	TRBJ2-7	TGTGCCAGCAGCCAAGAGGCAGGCCGCGAAAGTTTCTACGAGCAGTACTTC	CASSQEAGRESFYEQYF
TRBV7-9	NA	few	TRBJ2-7	TGTGCCAGCACATCATCCTACGAGCAGTACTTC	CASTSSYEQYF
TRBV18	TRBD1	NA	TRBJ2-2	TGTGCCAGCTCACCACCGAATCAACGGACAGGGGAGAGCGGGGAGCTGTTTTTT	CASSPPNQRTGESGELFF
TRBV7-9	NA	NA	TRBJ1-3	TGTGCCAGCAGCCCCCCTTCGGTGGGAAACACCATATATTTT	CASSPPSVGNTIYF
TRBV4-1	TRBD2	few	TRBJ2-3	TGCGCCAGCAGCCGACCGGGACTAGGGTCTTCAGATACGCAGTATTTT	CASSRPGLGSSDTQYF
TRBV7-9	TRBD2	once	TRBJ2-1	TGTTCCAGTCATACCCGGGGAGGGAGCGAACCCAATGAGCAGTTCTTC	CSSHTRGGSEPNEQFF
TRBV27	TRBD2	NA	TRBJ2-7	TGTGCCAGCACCTCGGGACTAGCCGGGTCCTACGAGCAGTACTTC	CASTSGLAGSYEQYF
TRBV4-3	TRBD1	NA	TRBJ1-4	TGCGCCAGCAGCCGGGAACCGGGACAGACGAATGAAAAACTGTTTTTT	CASSREPGQTNEKLFF
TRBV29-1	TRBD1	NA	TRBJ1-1	TGCAGCGTAGGACAGGGAAGAGCAGGTGCGGACACTGAAGCTTTCTTT	CSVGQGRAGADTEAFF
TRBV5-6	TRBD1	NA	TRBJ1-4	TGTGCCAGCAGGCCGGGACAGAGAAATGAAAAACTGTTTTTT	CASRPGQRNEKLFF
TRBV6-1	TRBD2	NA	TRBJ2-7	TGTGCCAGCAATCGGCTAGCGGGTTACGAGCAGTACTTC	CASNRLAGYEQYF
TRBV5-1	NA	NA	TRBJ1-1	TGCGCCAGCAGCTCGCAGGGGCCGAGAGAGAACACTGAAGCTTTCTTT	CASSSQGPRENTEAFF
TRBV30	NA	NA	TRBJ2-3	TGTGCCTGGCCAACGCAGTATTTT	CAWPTQYF
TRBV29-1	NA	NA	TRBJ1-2	TGCAGCGTAGCTTCAGGGGTCTATGGCTACACCTTC	CSVASGVYGYTF
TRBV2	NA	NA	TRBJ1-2	TGTGCCAGCAGTGAAGTCTACAGTGCTTTCGGCTACACCTTC	CASSEVYSAFGYTF
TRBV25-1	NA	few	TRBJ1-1	TGTGCCACCAGACCAAATGGCGGCACTGAAGCTTTCTTT	CATRPNGGTEAFF
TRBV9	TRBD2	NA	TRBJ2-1	TGTGCCAGCAGCCCACAAACGGGAGGACCCTACAATGAGCAGTTCTTC	CASSPQTGGPYNEQFF
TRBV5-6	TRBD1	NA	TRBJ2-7	TGTGCCAGCAGCCCCGGGACAGGTATCTACGAGCAGTACTTC	CASSPGTGIYEQYF
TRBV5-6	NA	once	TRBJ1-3	TGTGCCAGCAGCTTTCGCCACGAGTACTCTGGAAACACCATATATTTT	CASSFRHEYSGNTIYF